This TCR beta chain stems from a study of cytomegalovirus exposure and HLA in healthy donors. The CDR3 is 12 amino acids. The V and J ends lost 6 bases and 8 bases, in that order; junction bases with no gene match: 4. Germline values: CDR1 MDHEN, CDR2 SYDVKM. A multiplex PCR was run with 60 Vbeta primers and 13 Jbeta primers. Assay: immunoSEQ multiplex PCR; the TCRdb copy retains only in-frame clones and omits some. The sample carries more than 95,000 clones, around two thirds recorded once. The chain is built from TRBV28 and TRBJ2-1; 7 positions match TRBD2. What was sequenced was PBMCs. The clonotype was recovered from a woman aged 40 to 50 in good health and CMV-seropositive. CDR3 sequence reads: CASSPGRDEQFF. DNA of the CDR3: TGTGCCAGCAGCCCGGGGAGGGATGAGCAGTTCTTC. Supplemented by reference TRBV28 and TRBJ2-1, the full variable domain reads DVKVTQSSRYLVKRTGEKVFLECVQDMDHENMFWYRQDPGLGLRLIYFSYDVKMKEKGDIPEGYSVSREKKERFSLILESASTNQTSMYLCASSPGRDEQFFGPGTRLTVL.